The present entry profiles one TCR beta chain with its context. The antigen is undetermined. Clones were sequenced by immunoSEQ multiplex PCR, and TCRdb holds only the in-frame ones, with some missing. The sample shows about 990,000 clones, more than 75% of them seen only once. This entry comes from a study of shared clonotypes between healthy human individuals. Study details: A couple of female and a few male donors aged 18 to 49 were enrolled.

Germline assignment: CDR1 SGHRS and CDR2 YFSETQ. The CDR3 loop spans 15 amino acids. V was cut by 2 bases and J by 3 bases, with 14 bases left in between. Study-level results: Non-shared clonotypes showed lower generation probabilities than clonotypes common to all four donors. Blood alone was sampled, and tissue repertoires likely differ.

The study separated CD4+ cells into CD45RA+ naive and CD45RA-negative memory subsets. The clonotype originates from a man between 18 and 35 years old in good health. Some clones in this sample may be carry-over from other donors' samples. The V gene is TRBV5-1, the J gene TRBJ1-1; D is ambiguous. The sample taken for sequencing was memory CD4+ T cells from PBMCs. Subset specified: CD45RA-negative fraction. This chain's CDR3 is CASSFGWGIDTEAFF. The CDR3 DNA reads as TGCGCCAGCAGCTTTGGATGGGGAATCGACACTGAAGCTTTCTTT.